Sequencing of this TCR beta chain was carried out in a study of blood T cell repertoires in COVID-19. Background on the study: The United States, Italy and Spain were the sources of the acute and convalescent COVID-19 samples.

V dropped 2 bases and J dropped 4; count of bases not matched to a gene: 21. CDR1 and CDR2 (germline): MDHEN, SYDVKM. This CDR3 region has 20 residues. Using immunoSEQ multiplex PCR, the repertoire was profiled, and TCRdb retains in-frame clones only, with some absent. The sample lists approximately 180,000 clones; 85% to 90% were seen once. The TCR was taken from a woman between 35 and 50 years old with acute COVID-19. The sequencing sample was made of PBMCs or T cells enriched from blood (not recorded which). The chain employs TRBV28 and TRBJ1-2; 8 bases fit TRBD1. The CDR3 sequence: CASSLATGWAGGAEAYGYTF. CDR3 DNA: TGTGCCAGCAGTTTAGCAACAGGATGGGCAGGGGGCGCCGAGGCCTATGGCTACACCTTC.